Each of the 8 T cell receptor beta chains below was sequenced from the same sample in a study of T-cell reconstitution after alpha-beta-depleted transplantation in children. During its preparation, the TCRbeta library received unique molecular identifiers. TCRdb recomputed calls from the PCR reads with MiXCR, one row per CDR3 protein. The table lists about 460,000 distinct CDR3 sequences, 12% of them singletons. The source material was PBMCs from the stem cell graft donor, sampled from the stem cell graft. These receptors came from a human donor who donated a stem cell graft to a child with combined immunodeficiency.

The V gene is TRBV4-3, the J gene TRBJ1-2; 8 positions agree with TRBD1. Germline V gene data show CDR1 as LGHNA and CDR2 as YSLEER. The CDR3 has 14 residues. The V gene end was trimmed by 0 bases and the J gene end by 6 bases; junction bases not matched to a gene: 3. CDR3 DNA sequence: TGCGCCAGCAGCCAAGATCCCAGGGGGCATGGCTACACCTTC. This gives the protein CASSQDPRGHGYTF.

This clonotype was seen more than once but under ten times. The CDR3 DNA follows: TGTGCCAGCAGTTACTTTCACGCGGGACTAGCGGACAATGAGCAGTTCTTC. As protein: CASSYFHAGLADNEQFF. V is TRBV6-2 or TRBV6-3 and J is TRBJ2-1, with 11 nucleotides matching TRBD2. Germline assignment: CDR1 MNHEY and CDR2 SVGEGT. V gave up 1 base and J gave up 5 bases; unmatched junction bases: 7. This CDR3 has 17 amino acids.

The chain carries TRBV20-1 and TRBJ2-1; TRBD1 agrees at 11 bases. The CDR3 is made up of 14 amino acids. V lost 3 bases, J lost 6 bases, and 4 bases stayed unmatched. Germline loops: CDR1 DFQATT, CDR2 SNEGSKA (reference sequence). Here the CDR3 reads CSARWDRGVNEQFF. CDR3 DNA sequence: TGCAGTGCTAGGTGGGACAGGGGGGTCAATGAGCAGTTCTTC.

This clonotype was seen a handful of times. The gene calls are TRBV12-3 or TRBV12-4 and TRBJ2-3; TRBD1 matches 9 bases. V lost 8 bases, J lost 4 bases, and 10 bases stayed unmatched. CDR3 length: 15 residues. The CDR3 sequence: CASGSWTGVSDTQYF. The CDR3 coding sequence is TGTGCCAGCGGGTCCTGGACAGGGGTTTCAGATACGCAGTATTTT.

Comments on this clonotype: At one of its ends the junction is not consistent with the germline gene, which may arise from a read error. The gene calls are TRBV3-1 and TRBJ2-7, with D possibly called TRBD1 or TRBD2 (5 bases each). This CDR3 is built from 17 residues. CDR1 and CDR2 (germline): LGHDT, YNNKEL (reference sequence). The CDR3 DNA follows: TGTGCCTGCAGCCATGGGGGTCCGGGACGGCGAGGCGGCGAGCAGTACTTC. Its protein is CACSHGGPGRRGGEQYF.

The chain has TRBV25-1 and TRBJ1-1; a possible D gene is TRBD1 (5 bases). This CDR3 has 13 amino acids. Trimming cost V 5 bases and J 5 bases, with 12 bases left between them. Looked up from germline, CDR1 is MGHDK and CDR2 is SYGVNS. CDR3: CASSIPGVTEAFF. DNA of the CDR3: TGTGCCAGCAGTATTCCGGGGGTTACTGAAGCTTTCTTT. The full variable domain, its missing parts supplied by reference TRBV25-1 and TRBJ1-1, is EADIYQTPRYLVIGTGKKITLECSQTMGHDKMYWYQQDPGMELHLIHYSYGVNSTEKGDLSSESTVSRIRTEHFPLTLESARPSHTSQYLCASSIPGVTEAFFGQGTRLTVV.

This clonotype was observed many times. The chain links TRBV2 to TRBJ2-1; 10 positions agree with TRBD2. The ends lost 3 bases at V and 9 bases at J; junction bases unmatched: 11. The CDR3 loop spans 16 amino acids. Germline V CDR1 and CDR2: SNHLY, FYNNEI. The CDR3 sequence is CASSDLAGVSASEQFF. CDR3 in DNA: TGTGCCAGCAGTGATCTAGCGGGAGTCTCAGCCAGTGAGCAGTTCTTC.

This clonotype has just a few counts. CDR3 bases: TGTGCCAGCAGCCAACGGGACAGCTACCAGCCCCAGCATTTT. Translation gives CASSQRDSYQPQHF. The chain uses TRBV9 and TRBJ1-5; 7 bases are shared with TRBD1. From germline, CDR1 is SGDLS and CDR2 YYNGEE. The CDR3 loop spans 14 amino acids. V was pared by 4 bases and J by 7 bases, with 8 bases of the junction left unmatched.